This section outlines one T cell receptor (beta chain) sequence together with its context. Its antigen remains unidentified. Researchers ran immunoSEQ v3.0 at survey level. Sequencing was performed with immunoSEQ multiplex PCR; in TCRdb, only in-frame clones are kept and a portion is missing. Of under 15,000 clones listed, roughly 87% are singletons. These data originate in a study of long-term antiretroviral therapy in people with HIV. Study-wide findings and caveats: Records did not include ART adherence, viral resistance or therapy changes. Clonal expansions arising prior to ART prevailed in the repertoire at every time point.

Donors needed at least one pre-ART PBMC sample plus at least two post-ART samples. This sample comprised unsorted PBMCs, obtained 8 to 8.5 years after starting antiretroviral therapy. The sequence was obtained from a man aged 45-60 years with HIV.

The CDR3 reads CASKWEMDTGELFF. The CDR3 coding sequence is TGTGCCAGTAAATGGGAGATGGACACCGGGGAGCTGTTTTTT. The J gene is TRBJ2-2, the V gene TRBV19, with D perhaps TRBD2 (5 bases). CDR3 size: 14 residues. V lost 7 bases and J lost 3, with 12 bases in between. The germline CDR1 and CDR2 sequences are LNHDA and SQIVND (reference sequence).